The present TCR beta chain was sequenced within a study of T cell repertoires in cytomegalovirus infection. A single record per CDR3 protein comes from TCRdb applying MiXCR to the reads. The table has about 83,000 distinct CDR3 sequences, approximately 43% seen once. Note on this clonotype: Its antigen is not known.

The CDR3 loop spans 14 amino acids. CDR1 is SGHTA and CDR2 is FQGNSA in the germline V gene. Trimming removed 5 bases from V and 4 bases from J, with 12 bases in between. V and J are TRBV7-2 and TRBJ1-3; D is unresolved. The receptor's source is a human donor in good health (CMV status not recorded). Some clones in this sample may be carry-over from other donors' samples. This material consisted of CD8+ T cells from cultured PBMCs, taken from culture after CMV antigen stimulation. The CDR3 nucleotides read TGTGCCAGCAGCCCCCCGGGAGGGGGAAACACCATATATTTT. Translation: CASSPPGGGNTIYF.